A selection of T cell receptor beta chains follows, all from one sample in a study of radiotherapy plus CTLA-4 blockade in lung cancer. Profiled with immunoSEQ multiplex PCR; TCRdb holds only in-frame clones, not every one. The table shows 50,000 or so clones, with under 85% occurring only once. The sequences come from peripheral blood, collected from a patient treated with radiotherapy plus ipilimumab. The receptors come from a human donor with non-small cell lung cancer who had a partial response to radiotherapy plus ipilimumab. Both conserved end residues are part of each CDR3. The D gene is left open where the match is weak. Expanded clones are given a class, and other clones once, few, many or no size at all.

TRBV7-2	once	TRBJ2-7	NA	TGTGCCAGCAGCTCAGGAAGAAGATACGAGCAGTACTTC	CASSSGRRYEQYF
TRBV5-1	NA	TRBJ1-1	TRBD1	TGCGCCAGCAGCCAGGCCGGGACAGGGGCAGCAAGCGCTGAAGCTTTCTTT	CASSQAGTGAASAEAFF
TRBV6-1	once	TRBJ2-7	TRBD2	TGTGCCAGCACCAGCGGGGGGCGCTTCTCCGAGCAGTACTTC	CASTSGGRFSEQYF
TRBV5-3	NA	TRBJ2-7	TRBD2	TGTGCCAGAAGCCCTGGACTAGCGGGGCCGACCTACGAGCAGTACTTC	CARSPGLAGPTYEQYF
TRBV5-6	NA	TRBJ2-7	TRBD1	TGTGCCAGCAGCCCCGGACAGGGATTCTACGAGCAGTACTTC	CASSPGQGFYEQYF
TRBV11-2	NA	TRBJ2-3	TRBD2	TGTGCCAGCAGCTTTGCCGCGGGGGGGTCAACGGATTTT	CASSFAAGGSTDF
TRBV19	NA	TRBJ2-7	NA	TGTGCCAGTAGTATCTCAGGCTTTGGCGAGCAGTACTTC	CASSISGFGEQYF
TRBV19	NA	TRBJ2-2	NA	TGTGCCAGTAGTATAGTCGGGTCCGGGGAGCTGTTTTTT	CASSIVGSGELFF
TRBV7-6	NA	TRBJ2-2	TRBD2	TGTGCCAGCAGCTTTCTAGCGGGGGTGCAGAACACCGGGGAGCTGTTTTTT	CASSFLAGVQNTGELFF
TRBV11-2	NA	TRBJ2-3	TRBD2	TGTGCCAGCAGCTTAGCCACCACTAGCGGGGGGGCCAAAGATACGCAGTATTTT	CASSLATTSGGAKDTQYF
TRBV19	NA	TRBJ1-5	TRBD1	TGTGCCAGTAGTCTCCCGGGACAGGGGGGACTTCAGCCCCAGCATTTT	CASSLPGQGGLQPQHF
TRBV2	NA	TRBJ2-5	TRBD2	TGTGCCAGCAGTCCTAGCGGGGGCGACTCAGAGACCCAGTACTTC	CASSPSGGDSETQYF
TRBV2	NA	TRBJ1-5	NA	TGTGCCAGCAGTGTGAGCCAAGTTTATAGCAATCAGCCCCAGCATTTT	CASSVSQVYSNQPQHF
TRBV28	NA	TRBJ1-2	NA	TGTGCCAGCAGTGATGTCAGGGTTAACTATGGCTACACCTTC	CASSDVRVNYGYTF
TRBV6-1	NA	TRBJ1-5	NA	TGTGCCAGCAGTGTAGAGCGGAACAATCAGCCCCAGCATTTT	CASSVERNNQPQHF
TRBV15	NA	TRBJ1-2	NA	TGTGCCACCAGCAGAGGTCGTCAGGATACCGGCTACACCTTC	CATSRGRQDTGYTF
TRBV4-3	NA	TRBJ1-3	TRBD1	TGCGCCAGCAGCCAAGCGACAGGGGCCTCTGGAAACACCATATATTTT	CASSQATGASGNTIYF
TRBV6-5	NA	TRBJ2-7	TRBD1	TGTGCCAGCAGCTCGGGACAGGGGACGCAGTACTTC	CASSSGQGTQYF
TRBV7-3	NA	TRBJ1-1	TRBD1	TGTGCCAGCAGCTTACAGGGGGCGCAAACTGAAGCTTTCTTT	CASSLQGAQTEAFF
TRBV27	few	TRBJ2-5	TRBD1	TGTGCCAGCAGTACTCCCCTGGGACAGGGGAGAGAGACCCAGTACTTC	CASSTPLGQGRETQYF
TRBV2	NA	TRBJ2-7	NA	TGTGCCAGCAGTACTGACTCCTACGAGCAGTACTTC	CASSTDSYEQYF
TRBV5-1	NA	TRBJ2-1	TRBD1	TGCGCCAGCGGCGGGACAGGTGCCAATGAGCAGTTCTTC	CASGGTGANEQFF
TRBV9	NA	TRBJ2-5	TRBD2	TGTGCCAGCAGCCCTGGGAATTTCGGACTAGCGGGGGGGCTGGGTCAGGAGACCCAGTACTTC	CASSPGNFGLAGGLGQETQYF
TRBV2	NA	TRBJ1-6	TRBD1	TGTGCCAGCAGTTCCCTTCCCGGGACAGGGAATTCACCCCTCCACTTT	CASSSLPGTGNSPLHF
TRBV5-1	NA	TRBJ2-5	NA	TGCGCCAGCAGCTTGGGGGAGGCAGTAACCCAAGAGACCCAGTACTTC	CASSLGEAVTQETQYF
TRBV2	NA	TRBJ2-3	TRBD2	TGTACCAGCACTGGGACTAGCGGGCCCACAGATACGCAGTATTTT	CTSTGTSGPTDTQYF
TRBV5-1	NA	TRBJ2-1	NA	TGCGCCAGCAGCTCAGGGGACCTAAAGCAGTTCTTC	CASSSGDLKQFF
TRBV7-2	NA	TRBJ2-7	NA	TGTGCCAGCAGCTTACTCTACGAGCAGTACTTC	CASSLLYEQYF
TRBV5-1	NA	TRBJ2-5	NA	TGCGCCAGCAGCTTGGTTCGGGGACAAGAGACCCAGTACTTC	CASSLVRGQETQYF
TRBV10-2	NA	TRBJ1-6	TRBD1	TGCGCCAGCACCGAAGGGCCGGGACAGGGAAATTCACCCCTCCACTTT	CASTEGPGQGNSPLHF
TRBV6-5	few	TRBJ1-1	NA	TGTGCCAGTAAAAGACAGGCGACTGAAGCTTTCTTT	CASKRQATEAFF
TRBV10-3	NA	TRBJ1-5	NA	TGTGCCATCAGGCAACCTTGGGGGGGGGATCAGCCCCAGCATTTT	CAIRQPWGGDQPQHF
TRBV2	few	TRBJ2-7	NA	TGTGCCAGCAGAGCAGGGCGCGAGCAGTACTTC	CASRAGREQYF
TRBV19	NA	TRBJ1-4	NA	TGTGCCAGTAGTATAGTCCCGACAACAACTAATGAAAAACTGTTTTTT	CASSIVPTTTNEKLFF
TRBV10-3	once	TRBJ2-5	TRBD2	TGTGCCATCAGCGGACTAGCGGGGGGTCAAGAGACCCAGTACTTC	CAISGLAGGQETQYF
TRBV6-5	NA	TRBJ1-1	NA	TGTGCCAGCAGGAACGGCGGGTGGGGTGAAGCTTTCTTT	CASRNGGWGEAFF
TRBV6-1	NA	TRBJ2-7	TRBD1	TGTGCCACCACTCCGGGACAGGGGGCTTACGAGCAGTACTTC	CATTPGQGAYEQYF
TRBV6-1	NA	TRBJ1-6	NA	TGTGCCAGCAGTCCGACGGGGGATTCACCCCTCCACTTT	CASSPTGDSPLHF
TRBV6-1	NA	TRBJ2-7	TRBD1	TGTGCCAGCAGTGGAATTACGACAGGGGGCTACGAGCAGTACTTC	CASSGITTGGYEQYF
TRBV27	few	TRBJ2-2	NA	TGTGCCAGCAGTTTGTCGGTAGACACCGGGGAGCTGTTTTTT	CASSLSVDTGELFF
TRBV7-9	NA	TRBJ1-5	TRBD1	TGTGCCAGCAGTGCCGGGACAGGGGATCAGCCCCAGCATTTT	CASSAGTGDQPQHF
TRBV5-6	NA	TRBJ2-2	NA	TGTGCCAGCAGCTTGCAGGGGACGAACACCGGGGAGCTGTTTTTT	CASSLQGTNTGELFF
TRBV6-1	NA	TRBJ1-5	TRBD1	TGTGCCAGCAGTCACAGGGGAAGGAATCAGCCCCAGCATTTT	CASSHRGRNQPQHF
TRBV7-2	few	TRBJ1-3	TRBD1	TGTGCCAGCAGCCCACCGACAGGGAGGGGAAACACCATATATTTT	CASSPPTGRGNTIYF
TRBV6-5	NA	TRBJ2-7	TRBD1	TGTGCCAGCAGTTCCCCGGGACAGAAACGGTACGAGCAGTACTTC	CASSSPGQKRYEQYF
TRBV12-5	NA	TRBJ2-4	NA	TGTGCTAGTGGTTTGAGCGGCAGGGGTAACATTCAGTACTTC	CASGLSGRGNIQYF
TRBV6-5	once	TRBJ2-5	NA	TGTGCCAGCAGCCCGAAGGGGTGGAATCAAGAGACCCAGTACTTC	CASSPKGWNQETQYF
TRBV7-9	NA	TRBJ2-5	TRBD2	TGTGCCAGCAGCTTAGGGACTAGCGGGGGGACCCAGTACTTC	CASSLGTSGGTQYF
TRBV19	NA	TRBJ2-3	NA	TGTGCCAGTACCCCTGGGCAGGGGGGAACAGATACGCAGTATTTT	CASTPGQGGTDTQYF
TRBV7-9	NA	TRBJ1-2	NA	TGTGCCAGCAGCTTAATGCGCTCAGGGGACTATGGCTACACCTTC	CASSLMRSGDYGYTF
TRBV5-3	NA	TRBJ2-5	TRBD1	TGTGCCAGAAGCCTGAGCGGGACAGGGGTTGTGGAGACCCAGTACTTC	CARSLSGTGVVETQYF
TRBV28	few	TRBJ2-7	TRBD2	TGTGCCAGCAGGCCAGTAGCGGGGGCCTCCTACGAGCAGTACTTC	CASRPVAGASYEQYF
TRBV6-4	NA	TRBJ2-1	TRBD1	TGTGCCACAGGGGCGCGGACAGGGGAGAGCAATGAGCAGTTCTTC	CATGARTGESNEQFF
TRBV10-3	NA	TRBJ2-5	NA	TGTGCCATCAGTGAGTCGGAGGAATTAGCAGAGACCCAGTACTTC	CAISESEELAETQYF
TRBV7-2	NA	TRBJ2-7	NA	TGTGCCAGCACCCCGGCCAGGGCCTCCTACGAGCAGTACTTC	CASTPARASYEQYF
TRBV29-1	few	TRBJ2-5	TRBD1	TGCAGCGGGGACAGGGGGCAAGAAGAGACCCAGTACTTC	CSGDRGQEETQYF
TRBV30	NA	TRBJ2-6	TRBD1	TGTGCCTGGAGTGATAGGACAGGGGTATCAGGGGCCAACGTCCTGACTTTC	CAWSDRTGVSGANVLTF